A single sample gave rise to the 13 T cell receptor beta chains below, sequenced in a study of CD8+CD57+ T cells in acquired aplastic anemia (dated by TCRdb to the late 2010s). Data came from an Illumina HiSeq 2000. Profiling of TCR beta VDJ combinations and CDR3 sequences used genomic DNA as the template. The public reads were reanalyzed by TCRdb: fastp trimming at Q25, MiXCR alignment, in-frame beta chains only. Entries that share a CDR3 protein sequence are merged under the most common genes and DNA. The sample records hundreds of thousands of distinct CDR3 sequences, approximately 55% of which are singletons. The ten most abundant clones make up 8% of the sample. The specimen was sorted CD4+, CD8+, or CD8+CD57+ T cells (not recorded which) from PBMCs. The receptors were gathered from a human donor with severe aplastic anemia or a healthy control (not recorded which).

This clonotype has at least ten counts. The gene calls are TRBV9 and TRBJ2-2, with 8 bases matching TRBD1. The V gene's germline CDR1 is SGDLS and CDR2 YYNGEE. V trimming: 3 bases; J trimming: 4 bases; junction bases outside the gene matches: 2. CDR3 length equals 14 residues. The CDR3 loop reads CASSAGQATGELFF. CDR3 DNA: TGTGCCAGCAGCGCGGGACAGGCCACCGGGGAGCTGTTTTTT.

The V call is TRBV10-3, the J call TRBJ1-5; the D gene is possibly TRBD1 (6 bases). Germline V gives CDR1 ENHRY, CDR2 SYGVKD. The V and J ends lost 9 bases and 5 bases respectively, with 17 bases between them. The CDR3 runs to 14 residues. The DNA of the CDR3 is TGTGCCATTTCGACGACGGGGGCTGATCAGCCCCAGCATTTT. It translates to CAISTTGADQPQHF.

The chain has TRBV10-3 and TRBJ1-1; 8 bases line up with TRBD1. This CDR3 spans 15 amino acids. After removal of 4 bases from V and 2 bases from J, the junction contained 6 bases not matched to a gene. The germline gives CDR1 ENHRY, CDR2 SYGVKD. The CDR3: CAISATDRANTEAFF. The CDR3 DNA is TGTGCCATCAGTGCTACGGACAGGGCAAACACTGAAGCTTTCTTT.

The V gene is TRBV10-2, the J gene TRBJ2-5, with unresolved D. There are 12 residues in the CDR3. The ends were cut back, 0 bases at V and 5 bases at J, with 4 bases in the middle. Germline V gene lookup returns CDR1 WSHSY and CDR2 SAAADI. The CDR3 spells CASSESGETQYF. The CDR3 nucleotides are TGCGCCAGCAGTGAGTCGGGTGAGACCCAGTACTTC.

This clonotype was recorded once. This chain joins TRBV7-9 and TRBJ1-5; D is undetermined. This CDR3 is built from 16 residues. Trimming cost V 1 base and J 4 bases, with 14 bases left between them. The germline V gene encodes CDR1 SEHNR and CDR2 FQNEAQ (reference sequence). CDR3 in DNA: TGTGCCAGCAGCTTAGGCCAGTACGTGGGGAATCAGCCCCAGCATTTT. Amino acid sequence: CASSLGQYVGNQPQHF.

Many counts were recorded for this clonotype. This chain connects TRBV9 to TRBJ2-7; 9 nucleotides align to TRBD1. This CDR3 has 14 amino acids. Unmatched junction bases numbered 8, after V lost 4 bases and J lost 6 bases. CDR1 and CDR2 (germline): SGDLS, YYNGEE. As DNA, the CDR3 is TGTGCCAGCAGCCCCCGGACAGGGGTTGGCGAGCAGTACTTC. As protein: CASSPRTGVGEQYF.

This clonotype was seen more than once but under ten times. The chain has TRBV10-3 and TRBJ2-3; a possible D gene is TRBD1 (6 bases). Germline V gene sequence: CDR1 ENHRY, CDR2 SYGVKD. This CDR3 contains 13 residues. Trimming removed 6 bases at V and 0 bases at J, with 7 bases between. The chain's CDR3 is CAIRGQSTDTQYF. The CDR3 nucleotides read TGTGCCATCAGAGGACAGAGCACAGATACGCAGTATTTT.

As concerns this clonotype: This may stem from a read error, because a much larger clone lies one nucleotide away. The chain employs TRBV6-6 and TRBJ2-7, with D unclear. The CDR3 length is 13 residues. Germline V gives CDR1 MNHNY, CDR2 SVGAGI (reference sequence). CDR3 coding DNA: TGTGCCAGCAGCCCAGACGGATCCTGCGAGCAGTACTTC. As protein: CASSPDGSCEQYF.

This clonotype was counted at least ten times. The chain carries TRBV12-3 or TRBV12-4 and TRBJ2-5; 8 bases are a match to TRBD2. J was trimmed by 4 bases and V by 2 bases; bases with no gene match: 9. CDR3 length equals 16 residues. CDR3 coding DNA: TGTGCCAGCAGTTTAACCGGGGGGGCGGCAGGAGAGACCCAGTACTTC. This codes for CASSLTGGAAGETQYF.

The chain couples TRBV29-1 to TRBJ1-2, with D unclear. The CDR3 is 15 amino acids. Germline loops: CDR1 SQVTM, CDR2 ANQGSEA. CDR3 sequence (DNA): TGCGCCAGCAGCCTCAGCGCCGAGCGTATCTCGGGCTACACCTTC. Residues: CASSLSAERISGYTF.

This clonotype was observed a single time. This sequence joins TRBV7-2 and TRBJ1-5; 10 bases fit TRBD1. The germline V gene encodes CDR1 SGHTA and CDR2 FQGNSA. The CDR3 spans 19 residues. V trimming: 3 bases; J trimming: 0 bases; junction bases outside the gene matches: 11. CDR3 DNA sequence: TGTGCCAGCAGCTTGGCGGGACAGGGGATCCCTTATAGCAATCAGCCCCAGCATTTT. Protein sequence: CASSLAGQGIPYSNQPQHF.

The chain joins TRBV12-3 or TRBV12-4 to TRBJ2-7; no clear D. Trimming shortened V by 3 bases and J by 7 bases, and 13 bases separated the two germline ends. The CDR3 runs 13 residues. The CDR3 DNA follows: TGTGCCAGCAGTTTCAGAAGGGCCCCTGAGCAGTACTTC. Translation: CASSFRRAPEQYF.

The sample holds one count of this clonotype. The rearrangement links TRBV20-1 to TRBJ2-1, with TRBD2 identical over 8 bases. The CDR3 has 14 amino acids. V was clipped by 5 bases and J by 4 bases; unmatched bases: 7. CDR1 is DFQATT, CDR2 SNEGSKA, per germline (reference sequence). CDR3 sequence reads: CSAEGGGSYNEQFF. The DNA of the CDR3 is TGCAGTGCTGAAGGCGGGGGGTCATACAATGAGCAGTTCTTC.